This T cell receptor (beta chain) was sequenced during a study of blood T cell repertoires in COVID-19. The overall study: Acute and convalescent COVID-19 samples came from the United States, Italy and Spain. T cells, B-cell-depleted T cells, or PBMCs supplied cDNA or gDNA.

The CDR3 length is 14 residues. Germline CDR1 and CDR2: SGHAT and FQDESV (reference sequence). The germline V and J ends were trimmed by 4 bases and 5 bases, with 15 bases remaining between them. Followed longitudinally, the Seattle patients had been enrolled during active infection. In the source study's methods: How many nucleated cells were present was estimated from reference gene primer amplification. The repertoire was sequenced with immunoSEQ multiplex PCR; TCRdb's copy has only in-frame clones and lacks some. V, J and clone size are taken as reported in that table, and D and trimming were inferred from the DNA itself. Of a few hundred thousand clones in the sample, more than 70% are singletons; the top ten hold about 12%.

The rearrangement uses TRBV11-1 and TRBJ2-7; TRBD1 might be the D (7 bases). Specimen: peripheral blood. This TCR was sampled from a woman aged 45-65 years with COVID-19, enrolled during active disease. The CDR3, as DNA: TGTGCCAGCAGCTACCAGGGGGGTGGCGACGAGCAGTACTTC. It translates to CASSYQGGGDEQYF.